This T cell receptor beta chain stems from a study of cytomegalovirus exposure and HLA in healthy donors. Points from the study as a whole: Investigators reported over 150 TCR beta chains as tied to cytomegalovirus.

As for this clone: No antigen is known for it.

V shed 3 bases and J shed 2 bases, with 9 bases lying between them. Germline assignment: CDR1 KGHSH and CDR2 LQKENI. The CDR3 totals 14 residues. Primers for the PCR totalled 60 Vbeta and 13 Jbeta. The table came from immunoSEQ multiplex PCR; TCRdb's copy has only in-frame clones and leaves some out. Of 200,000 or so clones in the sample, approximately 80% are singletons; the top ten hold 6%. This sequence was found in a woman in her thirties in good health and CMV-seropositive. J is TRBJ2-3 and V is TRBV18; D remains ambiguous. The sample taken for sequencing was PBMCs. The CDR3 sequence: CASSPQATTDTQYF. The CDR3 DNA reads TGTGCCAGCTCACCTCAAGCTACCACAGATACGCAGTATTTT.